Listed here are 13 T cell receptor beta chains from one sample, sequenced in a study of T cells in Graves' hyperthyroidism and ophthalmopathy. The CDR3 regions of TCR beta were amplified from RNA transcripts. HTBI primers were the set used in a first-round RT-PCR of the TCR CDR3. Each CDR3 protein gets one entry after TCRdb re-called the multiplex PCR reads with MiXCR. Of a few hundred thousand distinct CDR3 sequences listed, around 13% are singletons. Input material: blood. Receptor source: a woman in her twenties or thirties with Graves' hyperthyroidism that later progressed to Graves' ophthalmopathy.

This clonotype has at least ten counts. The chain links TRBV12-3 or TRBV12-4 to TRBJ1-6; the D gene is possibly TRBD1 (6 bases). V was trimmed by 3 bases and J by 10 bases, leaving 13 bases between them. The CDR3 consists of 14 residues. CDR3 residues: CASSFPTGASPLHF. The CDR3 DNA sequence: TGTGCCAGCAGTTTCCCGACAGGAGCCTCACCCCTCCACTTT.

The sample holds many counts of this clonotype. V is TRBV3-1 and J is TRBJ2-3; D assignment may be TRBD1 or TRBD2 (5 bases each). This CDR3 has 15 amino acids. Germline values: CDR1 LGHDT, CDR2 YNNKEL (reference sequence). V was trimmed by 3 bases and J by 4 bases, leaving 14 bases between them. CDR3 amino acids: CASSQGVGFSDTQYF. The CDR3 DNA reads as TGTGCCAGCAGCCAGGGGGTGGGATTCTCAGATACGCAGTATTTT.

This chain connects TRBV7-6 to TRBJ2-3; TRBD2 agrees at 8 bases. Unmatched junction bases numbered 10, after V lost 2 bases and J lost 6 bases. The germline V gene has CDR1 SGHVS and CDR2 FNYEAQ. The CDR3 contains 16 residues. CDR3 sequence (DNA): TGTGCCAGCAGCTTATTAGCGGGATCGGTCAGGGATACGCAGTATTTT. Encoded protein: CASSLLAGSVRDTQYF.

In this sample, this clonotype turned up many times. The J gene is TRBJ2-7, the V gene TRBV29-1; 7 positions match TRBD1. Germline CDR1 and CDR2: SQVTM and ANQGSEA. V was clipped by 5 bases and J by 2 bases; unmatched bases: 9. CDR3 length equals 14 residues. CDR3 sequence: CSVRFWDRPYEQYF. The CDR3 DNA follows: TGCAGCGTTCGTTTCTGGGACAGACCCTACGAGCAGTACTTC.

This rearrangement joins TRBV7-2 to TRBJ1-5, with D tentatively TRBD1 (5 bases). Per germline, CDR1 SGHTA and CDR2 FQGNSA. V was clipped by 5 bases and J by 6 bases, with 11 bases between them. There are 13 residues in the CDR3. This CDR3 is CASSPGWGQPQHF. The DNA for the CDR3 is TGTGCCAGCAGCCCAGGGTGGGGTCAGCCCCAGCATTTT. Drawing the rest from reference TRBV7-2 and TRBJ1-5, the complete variable domain is GAGVSQSPSNKVTEKGKDVELRCDPISGHTALYWYRQSLGQGLEFLIYFQGNSAPDKSGLPSDRFSAERTGGSVSTLTIQRTQQEDSAVYLCASSPGWGQPQHFGDGTRLSIL.

This clonotype was recorded a few times. The chain is built from TRBV29-1 and TRBJ2-1; D is unresolved. The CDR3 length is 12 residues. CDR1 and CDR2 from the germline V gene are SQVTM and ANQGSEA. V was shortened by 3 bases and J by 9 bases, with 12 bases between the two germline ends. The CDR3 protein is CSVEGPLGEQFF. The DNA for the CDR3 is TGCAGCGTTGAGGGCCCTCTTGGTGAGCAGTTCTTC.

This clonotype was found many times. The V call is TRBV12-5, the J call TRBJ2-2; 7 nucleotides line up with TRBD1. Germline V lookup: CDR1 LGHNT, CDR2 FRNRAP. Trimming at V came to 5 bases and at J to 5 bases, leaving 2 bases not matched to a gene. The CDR3 spans 13 residues. CDR3 DNA: TGTGCTAGTGGTACCAGGGGGACCGGGGAGCTGTTTTTT. Its translation: CASGTRGTGELFF.

This chain uses TRBV4-3 with TRBJ2-6; 9 bases line up with TRBD1. Germline values: CDR1 LGHNA, CDR2 YSLEER. CDR3 size: 18 residues. V shed 0 bases and J 4 bases; nucleotides not matched to a gene: 7. CDR3 DNA sequence: TGCGCCAGCAGCCAAGATGGTACAGGGGGCATCGGGGCCAACGTCCTGACTTTC. This sequence encodes CASSQDGTGGIGANVLTF.

The chain couples TRBV19 to TRBJ2-2; D not certain. This CDR3 contains 13 residues. The ends were cut back, 3 bases at V and 6 bases at J, with 8 bases in the middle. Germline V gene data show CDR1 as LNHDA and CDR2 as SQIVND (reference sequence). The CDR3 is CASSIPTPGELFF. In nucleotides, the CDR3 is TGTGCCAGTAGTATCCCCACCCCCGGGGAGCTGTTTTTT.

Many counts were recorded for this clonotype. The chain combines TRBV7-9 with TRBJ2-3, with 12 bases matching TRBD2. Trimming removed 5 bases from V and 4 bases from J; junction bases left unmatched: 13. The CDR3 consists of 18 residues. Germline CDR1 and CDR2: SEHNR and FQNEAQ (reference sequence). CDR3 sequence reads: CASSPKTLTSGSPDTQYF. CDR3 DNA: TGTGCCAGCAGCCCAAAAACACTGACTAGCGGGAGCCCAGATACGCAGTATTTT.

This clonotype came up a few times. The chain recombines TRBV12-3 or TRBV12-4 with TRBJ2-6; D is ambiguous. The CDR3 has 15 residues. The ends were cut back, 7 bases at V and 4 bases at J, with 14 bases in the middle. The CDR3 bases are TGTGCCAGCACCCTGTTTGGGTCAGGGGCCAACGTCCTGACTTTC. This gives the protein CASTLFGSGANVLTF.

On this clonotype: One end of the junction fails to match germline, which may point to a read error. This chain uses TRBV19 with TRBJ1-4; D remains unclear. The CDR3 length is 17 residues. Germline CDR1 is LNHDA and CDR2 is SQIVND (reference sequence). In DNA form, the CDR3 reads TGTGCCAGTAGTAAACGGGAACCCTGGGCAACTAATGAACAACTGTTTTTT. As protein: CASSKREPWATNEQLFF.

This clonotype was seen at least ten times. The chain has TRBV11-3 and TRBJ1-4; D remains ambiguous. The germline CDR1 and CDR2 sequences are SGHNT and YENEEA. CDR3 length: 16 amino acids. Trimming left V 3 bases short and J 0 bases short, with 11 bases between. The CDR3 sequence is CASSFGQYATNEKLFF. CDR3 nucleotides: TGTGCCAGCAGCTTTGGGCAGTATGCAACTAATGAAAAACTGTTTTTT.